These T cell receptor beta chains were read from a single sample in a study of cytomegalovirus exposure and HLA in healthy donors. Method: immunoSEQ multiplex PCR; TCRdb's copy keeps in-frame clones and lacks some. The sample shows some 90,000 clones, around nine tenths of them seen only once. The specimen sequenced was PBMCs. Source of these receptors: a woman aged 25-40 years in good health and CMV-seronegative. Both conserved end residues are part of each CDR3.

CDR3aa	v_gene	j_gene
CAIRDRDLQETQYF	TRBV10-3	TRBJ2-5
CASSPLGQVGSNYGYTF	TRBV5-1	TRBJ1-2
CASSFFELGSSYNEQFF	TRBV28	TRBJ2-1
CASSASGFGETQYF	TRBV11-2	TRBJ2-5
CASRTPGGYTF	TRBV28	TRBJ1-2
CASSREYEQYF	TRBV28	TRBJ2-7
CASSPLVSGGYTHEQYF	TRBV5-1	TRBJ2-7
CASSLDRGTVGNEQFF	TRBV11-2	TRBJ2-1
CASSLGTSGAETQYF	TRBV2	TRBJ2-5
CASSPWGDRAVSGEKLFF	TRBV5-4	TRBJ1-4
CASSVGRAINYGYTF	TRBV9	TRBJ1-2
CASSLGAGNSYGYTF	TRBV19	TRBJ1-2
CASSPFGQGNTGELFF	TRBV5-1	TRBJ2-2
CASSPQGTYEQYF	TRBV7-2	TRBJ2-7
CASSALRLRDGEQYF	TRBV19	TRBJ2-7
CASSVSGGADTQYF	TRBV9	TRBJ2-3
CASAEAGTIHTDTQYF	TRBV2	TRBJ2-3
CASSLPSRVVFF	TRBV11-2	TRBJ2-1
CASSLLPRGEKLFF	TRBV28	TRBJ1-4
CASSEPGRGSGANVLTF	TRBV6-1	TRBJ2-6
CASSFSPGEGTEAFF	TRBV7-6	TRBJ1-1
CASSLNPQGKGFSGNTIYF	TRBV5-1	TRBJ1-3
CASSVDPGTSEQFF	TRBV9	TRBJ2-1
CASSLVLNYGYTF	TRBV7-2	TRBJ1-2
CASSYSERQETQYF	TRBV6-5	TRBJ2-5
CASSPRLDRGAFF	TRBV28	TRBJ1-1
CASSIGSGDMGEQFF	TRBV19	TRBJ2-1
CASSLIGGSQYF	TRBV28	TRBJ2-3
CASSQGGPYEQYF	TRBV13	TRBJ2-7
CSSAVGGGVDQPQHF	TRBV27	TRBJ1-5
CASRRESSSYNEQFF	TRBV2	TRBJ2-1
CASSGEQGSWTGELFF	TRBV5-1	TRBJ2-2
CASSPAATYEQYF	TRBV11-3	TRBJ2-7
CASSQDPGMGVTEAFF	TRBV14	TRBJ1-1
CASSLAGGYAFF	TRBV28	TRBJ1-1
CASSLLGGYEQYF	TRBV7-8	TRBJ2-7
CASSPTFAAEAFF	TRBV7-2	TRBJ1-1
CASSHFRGQGSYEQYF	TRBV7-2	TRBJ2-7
CASSRAGRGGSYEQYF	TRBV7-6	TRBJ2-7
CASSSPGTGYEQYF	TRBV6-5	TRBJ2-7
CASSLTGVPNTEAFF	TRBV11-3	TRBJ1-1
CASSYSRFGQPGELFF	TRBV6-5	TRBJ2-2
CASSPRDFSTDTQYF	TRBV2	TRBJ2-3
CASSGGHEQYF	TRBV7-2	TRBJ2-7
CASSTQGVNTEAFF	TRBV19	TRBJ1-1